This is a list of T cell receptor beta chains from one sample in a study of persistence of HIV-infected CD4 T cells. Their target antigens are unknown. Profiling relied on immunoSEQ multiplex PCR, and the TCRdb table lists in-frame clones only, not all of them. The sample lists around 7,500 clones, over 60% seen once, with 66% in the top ten. The sequencing here drew on CD4+ T cells sorted from PBMCs after roughly 18-hour stimulation, taken from a patient who received antiretroviral therapy. The receptor set was obtained from an adult woman with HIV who was CMV-seropositive. CDR3s include the opening cysteine and the closing phenylalanine or tryptophan. Fields, in order: V gene, CDR3 protein.

TRBV18,CASSTGAVTTNEKLFF
TRBV4-3,CASSQDRGGQSNSPLHF
TRBV6-2/TRBV6-3,CASSYSNNRGQETQYF
TRBV12-3/TRBV12-4,CASSATYEQYF
TRBV7-9,CASSLSGTNTAFF
TRBV6-5,CASSSPVSEQFF
TRBV6-5,CASRAGGVYGYTF
TRBV27,CASSRIENQPQHF
TRBV11-3,CASSRPTGEYGYTF
TRBV6-5,CASSTPGTPPGAFF
TRBV19,CASSDRENSPLHF
TRBV5-5,CASSFAGGGGTEAFF
TRBV27,CASSWDKSGGYTF
TRBV29-1,CSVARGGSYNEQFF
TRBV7-9,CASSLVSGIRYEQYF
TRBV5-1,CASSFFPGTGEETQYF
TRBV7-2,CASSLRSNQPQHF
TRBV4-1,CASSHMTVPPEQFF
TRBV27,CASSEGQGWIDTQYF
TRBV2,CASTVGENTEAFF
TRBV6-5,CASKSPTGANEQFF
TRBV5-6,CASSSPLGMEQFF
TRBV4-1,CASSQDGRTLFF
TRBV10-3,CAAPPTGTQYF
TRBV6-1,CASSEALTSSHEQYF
TRBV19,CASSIGSAGNYGYTF
TRBV6-1,CASSEVIWQINTEAFF
TRBV9,CASSVAPGVGPYEQYF
TRBV2,CASTVDQRETQYF
TRBV6-5,CASSYSWNTEAFF
TRBV7-2,CASSPRLAGEVEQFF
TRBV5-6,CASSTLDRLDQPQHF
TRBV4-1,CASSQEGDPSNEQFF
TRBV10-3,CAISELRQSGANVLTF
TRBV18,CASSADLNTEAFF
TRBV9,CASSVSQGGTGELFF
TRBV18,CASSDSQGSGNTIYF
TRBV11-3,CASSLGRRDSPLHF
TRBV2,CASSETGGETQYF
TRBV29-1,CSVMRATGAVYGYTF
TRBV7-2,CASSVDVNQPQHF
TRBV9,CASSPRPGPTEGNTEAFF
TRBV19,CASRKTGGGDNSPLHF
TRBV14,CASSFGQETQYF
TRBV28,CASRRPGQGAYEQYF
TRBV18,CASSPGQNYGYTF
TRBV6-5,CASSYSSGMSYGYTF
TRBV18,CASSITGEGSPLHF
TRBV19,CASRPSGTLSYEQYF
TRBV6-6,CASSYSQGSYEQYF
TRBV18,CASSPAGQGADTQYF
TRBV7-9,CASSLGDRGNHETQYF
TRBV28,CASVTGTLNYGYTF
TRBV7-9,CASSLVILYNEQFF
TRBV19,CASSTGDRRGGKAQHF